The text below deals with one T cell receptor beta chain. The antigen remains unidentified. The data belong to a study of shared clonotypes between healthy human individuals. This CDR3 contains 17 residues. Germline V CDR1 and CDR2: MNHNS, SASEGT. With 5 bases clipped from V and 5 bases from J, the junction kept 11 bases outside the gene matches. Findings and caveats of the study: Among non-shared clonotypes, generation probabilities were lower than among those shared by all four donors.

Sequencing used immunoSEQ multiplex PCR; TCRdb keeps in-frame clones, though not all of them. The repertoire consists of around 2,100,000 clones, with about 95% occurring once and the leading ten covering approximately 1.2%. Naive CD8 isolation took CD45RO-negative cells positively selected for CCR7 and excluded terminally differentiated effector memory CD45RA+ cells. The chain employs TRBV6-1 and TRBJ2-2; 10 positions match TRBD1. Sequenced input: naive CD8+ T cells sorted from blood. This TCR was recovered from a man between 18 and 29 years old in good health. CDR3 sequence: CASSQGGTGAKTGELFF. DNA of the CDR3: TGTGCCAGCAGTCAAGGAGGGACAGGGGCTAAAACCGGGGAGCTGTTTTTT.